These T cell receptor beta chains were read from a single sample in a study of identical twins. MiXCR, run by TCRdb on the 5' RACE reads, gives a single entry per CDR3 protein. The sample has 1.5 million to 2 million distinct CDR3 sequences, about 31% seen once. Sequenced input: cord blood. Receptors originate from a newborn girl in good health. Both conserved end residues are part of each CDR3.

j_gene: TRBJ2-7
v_gene: TRBV19
CDR3aa: CASRNPPYEQYF

j_gene: TRBJ1-1
v_gene: TRBV7-8
CDR3aa: CASSRSRDPNTEAFF

j_gene: TRBJ2-7
v_gene: TRBV27
CDR3aa: CASSPGTVYSYEQYF

j_gene: TRBJ1-4
v_gene: TRBV7-2
CDR3aa: CASSLVRGGTNEKLFF

j_gene: TRBJ2-1
v_gene: TRBV20-1
CDR3aa: CSAAPAGGFYNEQFF

j_gene: TRBJ2-5
v_gene: TRBV15
CDR3aa: CATSRARFSQETQYF

j_gene: TRBJ2-7
v_gene: TRBV6-2/TRBV6-3
CDR3aa: CASRQGVLYEQYF

j_gene: TRBJ2-3
v_gene: TRBV6-6
CDR3aa: CASRPHGGGTDTQYF

j_gene: TRBJ2-3
v_gene: TRBV28
CDR3aa: CASSLRDTLTDTQYF

j_gene: TRBJ2-5
v_gene: TRBV12-3/TRBV12-4
CDR3aa: CASRWTSYSQETQYF

j_gene: TRBJ1-3
v_gene: TRBV30
CDR3aa: CAWSVGGSGNTIYF

j_gene: TRBJ2-3
v_gene: TRBV7-9
CDR3aa: CASSPTDQSTDTQYF

j_gene: TRBJ1-5
v_gene: TRBV10-3
CDR3aa: CAISTGGSHQPQHF

j_gene: TRBJ1-2
v_gene: TRBV28
CDR3aa: CASSFRVGPRERQGYTF

j_gene: TRBJ1-2
v_gene: TRBV4-2
CDR3aa: CASSQDRGAGGHYGYTF

j_gene: TRBJ1-6
v_gene: TRBV29-1
CDR3aa: CSVEEKEGDHNSPLHF

j_gene: TRBJ2-1
v_gene: TRBV6-2/TRBV6-3
CDR3aa: CASTRRFPTNNEQFF

j_gene: TRBJ2-1
v_gene: TRBV28
CDR3aa: CASSLYSLEGEQFF

j_gene: TRBJ2-3
v_gene: TRBV10-3
CDR3aa: CAIRRTSGTKKILTDAQYF

j_gene: TRBJ2-1
v_gene: TRBV2
CDR3aa: CASRTSGRVLLYNEQFF

j_gene: TRBJ2-7
v_gene: TRBV29-1
CDR3aa: CSGTTSGGYEQYF

j_gene: TRBJ2-3
v_gene: TRBV4-1
CDR3aa: CASSQETRLAGYTDTQYF

j_gene: TRBJ1-1
v_gene: TRBV5-1
CDR3aa: CASSLPHGTEAFF

j_gene: TRBJ2-7
v_gene: TRBV5-1
CDR3aa: CASSLTGLTSEQYF

j_gene: TRBJ2-7
v_gene: TRBV9
CDR3aa: CASSVDFGYEQYF

j_gene: TRBJ2-1
v_gene: TRBV6-1
CDR3aa: CASTSEFTEQFF

j_gene: TRBJ1-4
v_gene: TRBV20-1
CDR3aa: CSARGPGIGEKLFF

j_gene: TRBJ2-3
v_gene: TRBV9
CDR3aa: CASSVGTLPTDTQYF